This T cell receptor (beta chain) was captured in a study of cytomegalovirus exposure and HLA in healthy donors. General study points: The study labeled 150 to 200 TCR beta chains cytomegalovirus-associated.

This clone was seen just once. Its antigen is undetermined. Primers for the PCR totalled 60 Vbeta and 13 Jbeta. The repertoire was sequenced with immunoSEQ multiplex PCR; TCRdb's copy has only in-frame clones and lacks some. This sample yields 200,000 or so clones, of which about 88% are seen a single time; approximately 0.23% belongs to the top ten. CDR1 and CDR2 from the germline V gene are KGHSH and LQKENI. The trim removed 6 bases at V and 3 bases at J, leaving 13 bases unmatched. CDR3 length: 17 amino acids. Sequenced material: PBMCs. This receptor was identified in a girl under two years old in good health and CMV-seronegative. This chain joins TRBV18 and TRBJ1-2, with 10 bases lining up with TRBD1. The CDR3 DNA reads TGTGCCAGCTCGCCCCAACCGGGACAGGGGTTCGACTATGGCTACACCTTC. Residues: CASSPQPGQGFDYGYTF.